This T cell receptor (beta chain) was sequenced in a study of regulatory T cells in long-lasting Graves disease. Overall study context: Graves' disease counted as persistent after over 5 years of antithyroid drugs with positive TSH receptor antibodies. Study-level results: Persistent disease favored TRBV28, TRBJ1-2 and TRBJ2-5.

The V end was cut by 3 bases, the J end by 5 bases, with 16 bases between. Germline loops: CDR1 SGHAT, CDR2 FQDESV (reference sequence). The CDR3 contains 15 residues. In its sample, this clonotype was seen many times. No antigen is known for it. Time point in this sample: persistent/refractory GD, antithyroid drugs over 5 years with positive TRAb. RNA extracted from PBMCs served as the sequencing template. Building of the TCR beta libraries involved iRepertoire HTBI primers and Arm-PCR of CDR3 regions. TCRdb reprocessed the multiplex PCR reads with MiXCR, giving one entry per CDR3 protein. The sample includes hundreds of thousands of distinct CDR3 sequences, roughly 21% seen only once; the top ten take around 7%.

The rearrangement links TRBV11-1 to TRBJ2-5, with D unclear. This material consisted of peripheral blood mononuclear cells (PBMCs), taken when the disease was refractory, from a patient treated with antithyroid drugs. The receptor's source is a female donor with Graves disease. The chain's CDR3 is CASSLILSIGETQYF. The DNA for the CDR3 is TGTGCCAGCAGCTTGATACTATCGATCGGGGAGACCCAGTACTTC.